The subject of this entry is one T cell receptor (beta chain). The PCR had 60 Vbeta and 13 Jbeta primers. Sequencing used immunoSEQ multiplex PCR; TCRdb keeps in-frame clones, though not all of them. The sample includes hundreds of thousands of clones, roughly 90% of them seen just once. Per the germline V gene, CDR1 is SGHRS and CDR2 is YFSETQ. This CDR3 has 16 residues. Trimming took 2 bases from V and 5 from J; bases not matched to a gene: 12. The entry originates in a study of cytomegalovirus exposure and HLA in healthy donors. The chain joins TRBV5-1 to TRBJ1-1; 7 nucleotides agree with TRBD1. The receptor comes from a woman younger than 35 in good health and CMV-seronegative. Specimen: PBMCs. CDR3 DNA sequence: TGCGCCAGCAGCTTCCGGGACAGTCAACCAAGGACTGAAGCTTTCTTT. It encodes CASSFRDSQPRTEAFF.